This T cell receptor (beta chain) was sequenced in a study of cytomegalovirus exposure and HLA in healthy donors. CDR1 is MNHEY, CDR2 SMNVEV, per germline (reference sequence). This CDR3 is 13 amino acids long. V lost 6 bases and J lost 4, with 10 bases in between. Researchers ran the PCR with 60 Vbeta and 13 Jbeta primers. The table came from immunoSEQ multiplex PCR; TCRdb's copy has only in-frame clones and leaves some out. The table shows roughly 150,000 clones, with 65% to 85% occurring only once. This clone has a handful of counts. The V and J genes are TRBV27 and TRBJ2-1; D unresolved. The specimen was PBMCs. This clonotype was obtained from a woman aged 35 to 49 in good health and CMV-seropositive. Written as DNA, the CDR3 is TGTGCCAGCAGGCTCGGTAGTTACAATGAGCAGTTCTTC. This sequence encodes CASRLGSYNEQFF.